This T cell receptor (beta chain) was retrieved from a study of blood T cell repertoires in COVID-19. Measured with immunoSEQ multiplex PCR; TCRdb has only the in-frame clones, and not every one. The table records under 250,000 clones, 80% of them present only once. Specimen: peripheral blood. The origin of this receptor is a human donor in a cohort sampled during active COVID-19.

The CDR3 reads CAWSVYGGETQYF. In nucleotides, the CDR3 is TGTGCCTGGAGCGTTTACGGAGGGGAGACCCAGTACTTC. This rearrangement joins TRBV30 to TRBJ2-5; possibly TRBD2 for D (6 bases). The germline V gene encodes CDR1 GTSNPN and CDR2 SVGIG (reference sequence). The CDR3 runs to 13 residues. Trimming removed 3 bases from V and 5 bases from J, with 13 bases in between.